This T cell receptor (beta chain) was sequenced for a study of blood T cell repertoires in COVID-19. At the level of the study: Researchers got acute and convalescent COVID-19 samples from the United States, Italy and Spain.

Germline lookup yields CDR1 MNHEY and CDR2 SMNVEV (reference sequence). The CDR3 contains 12 residues. V was pared by 9 bases and J by 4 bases, with 12 bases between. In the original analysis: Reference gene primer amplification gave nucleated cell count estimates. Sequencing was performed with immunoSEQ multiplex PCR; in TCRdb, only in-frame clones are kept and a portion is missing. That table supplies the V and J calls and clone size; D and trimming were determined from the DNA. The table shows around 260,000 clones, with 87% occurring only once. This chain links TRBV27 with TRBJ1-1; D is perhaps TRBD1 (6 bases). The sequenced sample consisted of peripheral blood. This sequence originates from a woman aged 45-65 years with acute or convalescent COVID-19. The CDR3 DNA is TGTGCCAGTACAGGGTGGGGCACTGAAGCTTTCTTT. It yields the protein CASTGWGTEAFF.